These T cell receptor beta chains were read from a single sample in a study of blood T cells in healthy people across ages. TCRdb redid the calling of the 5' RACE reads with MiXCR, one entry per CDR3 protein. The sample has roughly 790,000 distinct CDR3 sequences, around 40% seen once. The sample was blood. These receptors originate from a woman in her sixties or seventies in good health. Each CDR3 is given with its conserved first and last residue. Fields, in order: D gene, clone size, J gene, V gene, CDR3 protein, CDR3 DNA. A D gene is named only where the DNA matches it firmly. The size of a clone is reported for some rows only, either as once, few or many, or as a class for expanded clones.

D gene: NA; clone size: NA; J gene: TRBJ2-1; V gene: TRBV3-1; CDR3 protein: CASSQAQLEGNEQFF; CDR3 DNA: TGTGCCAGCAGCCAAGCTCAGCTAGAGGGCAATGAGCAGTTCTTC
D gene: TRBD2; clone size: NA; J gene: TRBJ2-5; V gene: TRBV7-8; CDR3 protein: CANQRLAGSQETQYF; CDR3 DNA: TGTGCCAATCAAAGACTAGCGGGTTCCCAAGAGACCCAGTACTTC
D gene: TRBD1; clone size: NA; J gene: TRBJ2-5; V gene: TRBV20-1; CDR3 protein: CSARDADRGRETQYF; CDR3 DNA: TGCAGTGCTAGAGATGCGGACAGGGGAAGAGAGACCCAGTACTTC
D gene: TRBD1; clone size: NA; J gene: TRBJ2-3; V gene: TRBV13; CDR3 protein: CASSLSSGTGHTDTQYF; CDR3 DNA: TGTGCCAGCAGCTTATCCTCCGGGACAGGGCACACAGATACGCAGTATTTT
D gene: TRBD1; clone size: NA; J gene: TRBJ1-2; V gene: TRBV3-1; CDR3 protein: CASSQALGTGGCTF; CDR3 DNA: TGTGCCAGCAGCCAAGCCCTAGGGACAGGGGGCTGCACCTTC
D gene: TRBD1; clone size: NA; J gene: TRBJ2-1; V gene: TRBV5-4; CDR3 protein: CASSYWDRVIHEQFF; CDR3 DNA: TGTGCCAGCAGTTACTGGGACAGGGTAATTCATGAGCAGTTCTTC
D gene: NA; clone size: few; J gene: TRBJ2-7; V gene: TRBV20-1; CDR3 protein: CSLQGRGPYEQYF; CDR3 DNA: TGCAGCCTACAGGGACGGGGACCCTACGAGCAGTACTTC
D gene: NA; clone size: NA; J gene: TRBJ2-7; V gene: TRBV7-9; CDR3 protein: CASSPGSASYEQYF; CDR3 DNA: TGTGCCAGCAGTCCGGGGTCAGCCTCCTACGAGCAGTACTTC
D gene: TRBD1; clone size: NA; J gene: TRBJ2-2; V gene: TRBV20-1; CDR3 protein: CSAISGTANTGELFF; CDR3 DNA: TGCAGTGCTATCTCCGGGACAGCGAACACCGGGGAGCTGTTTTTT
D gene: NA; clone size: NA; J gene: TRBJ2-7; V gene: TRBV6-5; CDR3 protein: CASSPSTSGPYEQYF; CDR3 DNA: TGTGCCAGCAGTCCCTCTACCTCTGGCCCCTACGAGCAGTACTTC
D gene: NA; clone size: NA; J gene: TRBJ2-7; V gene: TRBV20-1; CDR3 protein: CSARTISSSYEQYF; CDR3 DNA: TGCAGTGCTAGGACCATCAGCAGCTCCTACGAGCAGTACTTC
D gene: TRBD2; clone size: NA; J gene: TRBJ2-7; V gene: TRBV7-2; CDR3 protein: CASSFLPGGNYNEQYF; CDR3 DNA: TGTGCCAGCAGCTTCCTACCGGGAGGTAACTACAATGAGCAGTACTTC
D gene: NA; clone size: NA; J gene: TRBJ1-6; V gene: TRBV7-6; CDR3 protein: CASSLSSPGAPLHF; CDR3 DNA: TGTGCCAGCAGCTTAAGTTCACCGGGAGCACCCCTCCACTTT
D gene: TRBD1; clone size: many; J gene: TRBJ1-6; V gene: TRBV10-1; CDR3 protein: CASSEQGDNSPLHF; CDR3 DNA: TGCGCCAGCAGTGAACAGGGGGATAATTCACCCCTCCACTTT
D gene: NA; clone size: NA; J gene: TRBJ2-7; V gene: TRBV7-2; CDR3 protein: CASSTNCEQYF; CDR3 DNA: TGTGCCAGCAGCACTAACTGCGAGCAGTACTTC
D gene: NA; clone size: NA; J gene: TRBJ2-4; V gene: TRBV20-1; CDR3 protein: CSARDRANIQYF; CDR3 DNA: TGCAGTGCTAGAGATCGCGCAAACATTCAGTACTTC
D gene: NA; clone size: NA; J gene: TRBJ1-2; V gene: TRBV5-1; CDR3 protein: CASSRGQPRDGYTF; CDR3 DNA: TGCGCCAGCAGCCGCGGACAGCCCAGGGACGGCTACACCTTC
D gene: NA; clone size: NA; J gene: TRBJ2-7; V gene: TRBV5-5; CDR3 protein: CASSFLRDPSYEQYF; CDR3 DNA: TGTGCCAGCAGCTTTCTGAGGGACCCCTCCTACGAGCAGTACTTC
D gene: TRBD2; clone size: few; J gene: TRBJ2-7; V gene: TRBV6-1; CDR3 protein: CAVFEGSGFEQYF; CDR3 DNA: TGTGCCGTCTTTGAAGGTAGCGGGTTCGAGCAGTACTTC
D gene: NA; clone size: NA; J gene: TRBJ2-1; V gene: TRBV3-1; CDR3 protein: CASSQAQGLLYNEQFF; CDR3 DNA: TGTGCCAGCAGCCAAGCCCAGGGACTTCTATACAATGAGCAGTTCTTC
D gene: TRBD1; clone size: NA; J gene: TRBJ2-5; V gene: TRBV27; CDR3 protein: CASSLLQGVRHETQYF; CDR3 DNA: TGTGCCAGCAGTTTACTCCAGGGGGTACGTCACGAGACCCAGTACTTC
D gene: TRBD1; clone size: NA; J gene: TRBJ2-7; V gene: TRBV24-1; CDR3 protein: CATSEGQGSEQYF; CDR3 DNA: TGTGCCACCAGTGAAGGACAGGGGAGTGAGCAGTACTTC
D gene: NA; clone size: NA; J gene: TRBJ1-1; V gene: TRBV6-1; CDR3 protein: CASSGQENTEAFF; CDR3 DNA: TGTGCCAGCAGTGGGCAGGAGAACACTGAAGCTTTCTTT
D gene: TRBD1; clone size: few; J gene: TRBJ1-2; V gene: TRBV19; CDR3 protein: CASDRDGYGYTF; CDR3 DNA: TGTGCCAGCGACAGGGATGGCTATGGCTACACCTTC
D gene: NA; clone size: NA; J gene: TRBJ2-2; V gene: TRBV4-2; CDR3 protein: CASSPPGNWNTGELFF; CDR3 DNA: TGTGCCAGCAGCCCACCCGGGAACTGGAACACCGGGGAGCTGTTTTTT
D gene: NA; clone size: NA; J gene: TRBJ2-7; V gene: TRBV6-6; CDR3 protein: CASSYVTQTYEQYF; CDR3 DNA: TGTGCCAGCAGTTACGTGACTCAGACCTACGAGCAGTACTTC
D gene: NA; clone size: once; J gene: TRBJ2-1; V gene: TRBV2; CDR3 protein: CASSEGGMAFSYNEQFF; CDR3 DNA: TGTGCCAGCAGTGAAGGGGGAATGGCCTTCTCCTACAATGAGCAGTTCTTC
D gene: NA; clone size: few; J gene: TRBJ1-2; V gene: TRBV3-1; CDR3 protein: CASSRTWTELYGYTF; CDR3 DNA: TGTGCCAGCAGCCGTACCTGGACAGAACTCTATGGCTACACCTTC
D gene: TRBD2; clone size: few; J gene: TRBJ2-3; V gene: TRBV7-2; CDR3 protein: CASSRLAVTDTQYF; CDR3 DNA: TGTGCCAGCAGCCGACTAGCGGTCACAGATACGCAGTATTTT
D gene: NA; clone size: NA; J gene: TRBJ1-1; V gene: TRBV7-2; CDR3 protein: CASSVGHANTEAFF; CDR3 DNA: TGTGCCAGCAGCGTAGGCCACGCGAACACTGAAGCTTTCTTT
D gene: NA; clone size: few; J gene: TRBJ2-2; V gene: TRBV9; CDR3 protein: CASTEGLAGELFF; CDR3 DNA: TGTGCCAGCACCGAGGGGTTGGCCGGGGAGCTGTTTTTT
D gene: NA; clone size: few; J gene: TRBJ2-1; V gene: TRBV7-9; CDR3 protein: CASSSAGFYNEQFF; CDR3 DNA: TGTGCCAGCAGCTCCGCGGGCTTCTACAATGAGCAGTTCTTC
D gene: NA; clone size: NA; J gene: TRBJ2-7; V gene: TRBV30; CDR3 protein: CAWVPEAAVPGEQYF; CDR3 DNA: TGTGCCTGGGTCCCCGAAGCGGCGGTCCCCGGCGAGCAGTACTTC
D gene: NA; clone size: NA; J gene: TRBJ1-2; V gene: TRBV3-1; CDR3 protein: CASSPSTVPYGYTF; CDR3 DNA: TGTGCCAGCAGCCCATCGACAGTCCCCTATGGCTACACCTTC
D gene: NA; clone size: NA; J gene: TRBJ2-7; V gene: TRBV29-1; CDR3 protein: CSVETTSRSSYNEQYF; CDR3 DNA: TGCAGCGTTGAGACAACTAGCAGGAGCTCCTACAATGAGCAGTACTTC
D gene: TRBD2; clone size: NA; J gene: TRBJ2-3; V gene: TRBV2; CDR3 protein: CASRELAGGSTDTQYF; CDR3 DNA: TGTGCCAGCAGGGAACTAGCGGGGGGATCCACAGATACGCAGTATTTT